This TCR beta chain stems from a study of vaccination and CD4 T cells after COVID-19. The wider study: Testing by nasal swab PCR showed convalescent patients to be SARS-CoV-2 positive; about 10 were mild and one was severe. Study-wide points: SARS-CoV-2-reactive clonotypes showed a nonsignificant median rise from roughly 21 to 40. Among those convalescent, a median 86.3% of reactive clones emerged solely post-vaccination.

Treatment of the sample: roughly 11-day PBMC culture with coronavirus spike peptide pools or control peptides (ViraFEST assay). Researchers reported culturing 2 million to 2.5 million PBMCs per well with 10 IU/ml IL-2 and about 9.2 ug/ml peptide pools. Trimming took 7 bases from V and 4 from J, leaving 11 bases between them. The germline CDR1 and CDR2 sequences are MDHEN and SYDVKM. The CDR3 sequence is 13 residues long. This clonotype occurred a few times. Antigen unknown. An Oncomine TCR Beta short-read assay was used to sequence the DNA from cultured CD4+ T cells. One entry per CDR3 protein, called by TCRdb with MiXCR from the PCR reads. The table records roughly 7,000 distinct CDR3 sequences, about 25% of them present only once.

V usage is TRBV28 and J usage is TRBJ2-1; no firm D call. This specimen consisted of CD4+ T cells from blood, cultured in vitro, obtained after SARS-CoV-2 vaccination. This TCR was sampled from a human donor who had recovered from COVID-19. CDR3 in amino acids: CASTTGPYNEQFF. CDR3 DNA sequence: TGTGCCAGCACTACCGGGCCTTACAATGAGCAGTTCTTC.